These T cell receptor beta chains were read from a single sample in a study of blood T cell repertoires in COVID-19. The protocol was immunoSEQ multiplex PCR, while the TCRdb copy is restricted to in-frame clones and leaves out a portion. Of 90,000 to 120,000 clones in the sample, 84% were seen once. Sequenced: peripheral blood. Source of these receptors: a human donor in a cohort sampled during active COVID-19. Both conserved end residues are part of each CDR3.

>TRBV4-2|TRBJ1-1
CAAGAGSTEAFF
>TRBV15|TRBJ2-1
CATSRDQGSYEQFF
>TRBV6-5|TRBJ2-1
CASSYVAGGPGEQFF
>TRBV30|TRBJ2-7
CAWSGTGFYEQYF
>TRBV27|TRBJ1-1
CASSRTAGTGAEAFF
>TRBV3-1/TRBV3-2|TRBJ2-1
CASSEEKRPNEQFF
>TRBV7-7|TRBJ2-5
CASSLGGLAGGETQYF
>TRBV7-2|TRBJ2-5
CASSLALAGGQETQYF
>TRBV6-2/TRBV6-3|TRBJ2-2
CASSYSLLALPNTGELFF
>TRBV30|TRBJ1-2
CAWSVGDRASNYGYTF
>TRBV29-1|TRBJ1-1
CSVGLLAGNTEAFF
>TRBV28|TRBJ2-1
CASTTSGVYNEQFF
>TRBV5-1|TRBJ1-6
CASSLAPTGSSPLHF
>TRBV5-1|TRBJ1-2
CASSLTSGGPLSNYGYTF
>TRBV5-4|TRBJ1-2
CASSSPPGGLYGYTF
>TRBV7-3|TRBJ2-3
CASSPQGITDTQYF
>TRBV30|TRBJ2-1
CAWDTAGNEQFF
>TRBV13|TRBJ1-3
CASSWDISSGNTIYF
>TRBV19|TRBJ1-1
CASSPGQGPEAFF
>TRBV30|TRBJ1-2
CAWTPTGGKGYTF
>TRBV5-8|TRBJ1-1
CASRRGSLSYTEAFF
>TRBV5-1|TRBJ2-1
CASSPQPTGANEQFF
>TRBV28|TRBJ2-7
CASSLQGAQGIHEQYF
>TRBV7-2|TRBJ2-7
CASSSTGYEQYF
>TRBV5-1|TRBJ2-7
CASSKRQDTMKQYF
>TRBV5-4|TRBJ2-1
CASSLYGSNEQFF
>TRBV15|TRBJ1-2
CATSRGVGANYGYTF
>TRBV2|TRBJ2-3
CASRAGGSADTQYF
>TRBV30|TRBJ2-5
CAWSVGTSGSETQYF
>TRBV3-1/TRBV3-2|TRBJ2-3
CASSQRREQDTQYF
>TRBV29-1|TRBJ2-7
CSVGTGYDEQYF
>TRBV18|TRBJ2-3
CASSPGWRGTDTQYF
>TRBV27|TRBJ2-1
CASFQGATATEQFF
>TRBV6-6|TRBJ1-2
CASSQSHSFGYTF
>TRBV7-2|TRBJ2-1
CASRERRFGVDEQFF
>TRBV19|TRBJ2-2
CASSPLAGVGAGELFF
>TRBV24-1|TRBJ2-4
CATSDPDRGDIQYF
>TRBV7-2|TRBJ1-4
CASSLAVGSNEKLFF
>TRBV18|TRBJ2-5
CASSSGQGALETQYF
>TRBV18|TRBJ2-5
CASSPSTSGRWETQYF
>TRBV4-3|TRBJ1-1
CASSQVVSRQGYTEAFF
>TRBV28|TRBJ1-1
CASSLVAGEAFF
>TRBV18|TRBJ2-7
CASSPLEYYEQYF
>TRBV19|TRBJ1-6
CASSPGTDNSPLHF
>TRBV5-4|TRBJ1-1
CASSQRATAEAFF
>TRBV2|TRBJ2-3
CASSGAGADTQYF
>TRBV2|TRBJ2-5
CASTRQRETQYF
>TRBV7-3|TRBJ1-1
CASSPDRGQEAFF
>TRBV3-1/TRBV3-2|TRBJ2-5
CASSQRLAGVETQYF
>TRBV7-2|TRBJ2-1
CASSLVQTGTNEQFF
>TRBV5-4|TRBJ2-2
CASSLEAGGVAGELFF
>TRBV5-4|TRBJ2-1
CASSPGTSQLTYNEQFF
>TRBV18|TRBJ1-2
CASSQPGLLGYTF
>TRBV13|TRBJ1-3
CASSLVPRGSGNTIYF
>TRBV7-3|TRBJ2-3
CASSPTSGGTDTQYF